Listed here are 15 T cell receptor beta chains from one sample, sequenced in a study of PD-1 blockade in mismatch repair-deficient tumors. Some clones are missing from TCRdb's copy, which holds only in-frame ones; the method was immunoSEQ multiplex PCR. The data show 76,000 or so clones, roughly 80% seen once. The sequencing used peripheral blood, collected 44 weeks after starting pembrolizumab. The receptors come from an adult with mismatch repair-deficient cancer.

The chain carries TRBV6-6 and TRBJ2-5; 8 bases are a match to TRBD1. This CDR3 has 14 residues. Looked up from germline, CDR1 is MNHNY and CDR2 is SVGAGI (reference sequence). J lost 3 bases, V lost 7 bases, and 7 bases had no gene match. CDR3 protein: CASTGAGGEETQYF. CDR3 nucleotides: TGTGCCAGCACGGGAGCAGGGGGCGAAGAGACCCAGTACTTC.

This clone was seen only a few times. This chain links TRBV7-9 with TRBJ1-4; tentative D call: TRBD1 (5 bases). Between the trimmed V and J ends, which lost 1 base and 14 bases, there was a span of 11 bases. Looked up from germline, CDR1 is SEHNR and CDR2 is FQNEAQ (reference sequence). The CDR3 runs to 12 residues. Here the CDR3 DNA reads TGTGCCAGCAGCTTAGGCCAGCAGGGTCTGTTTTTT. Amino acids: CASSLGQQGLFF. The full variable domain, in which reference TRBV7-9 and TRBJ1-4 provide the parts outside the CDR3, is DTGVSQNPRHKITKRGQNVTFRCDPISEHNRLYWYRQTLGQGPEFLTYFQNEAQLEKSRLLSDRFSAERPKGSFSTLEIQRTEQGDSAMYLCASSLGQQGLFFGSGTQLSVL.

This chain links TRBV5-3 with TRBJ2-1; D might be TRBD2 (5 bases). TRBV5-3 is filed as an ORF, its function uncertain. The CDR3 has 16 residues. V dropped 3 bases and J dropped 4 bases, with 17 bases sitting between them. The CDR3 coding sequence is TGTGCCAGAAGCTGGAGGACCTGTTTCTTGTACAATGAGCAGTTCTTC. Translation gives CARSWRTCFLYNEQFF.

This rearrangement joins TRBV7-2 to TRBJ2-2, with D possibly called TRBD1 or TRBD2 (6 bases each). The V end lost 10 bases, the J end lost 5 bases, and 20 bases lay between the germline ends. Looked up from germline, CDR1 is SGHTA and CDR2 is FQGNSA. This CDR3 comprises 15 residues. CDR3 DNA: TGTGCCACTTCCCGGGACACGCGGGATACCGGGGAGCTGTTTTTT. Amino acid sequence: CATSRDTRDTGELFF.

The genes are TRBV11-2 and TRBJ2-2, with 7 bases fitting TRBD2. V lost 4 bases and J lost 4; bases outside the gene matches: 9. CDR1 is SGHAT and CDR2 is FQNNGV in the germline V gene. The CDR3 loop spans 16 amino acids. CDR3 region: CASSSRLAIGTGELFF. CDR3 DNA: TGTGCCAGCAGCTCCCGACTAGCAATCGGCACCGGGGAGCTGTTTTTT. Full variable domain (rest looked up from reference TRBV11-2 and TRBJ2-2): EAGVAQSPRYKIIEKRQSVAFWCNPISGHATLYWYQQILGQGPKLLIQFQNNGVVDDSQLPKDRFSAERLKGVDSTLKIQPAKLEDSAVYLCASSSRLAIGTGELFFGEGSRLTVL.

The chain joins TRBV27 to TRBJ2-3; D assignment may be TRBD1 or TRBD2 (5 bases each). The V end lost 6 bases, the J end lost 5 bases, and 21 bases lay between the germline ends. Germline V lookup: CDR1 MNHEY, CDR2 SMNVEV (reference sequence). This CDR3 is built from 16 residues. The CDR3 DNA is TGTGCCAGCAGGGTGGGTGGGGAATGGGACGGAGATACGCAGTATTTT. Its translation is CASRVGGEWDGDTQYF.

This chain connects TRBV6-6 to TRBJ2-5; 7 bases are a match to TRBD2. V lost 5 bases to trimming and J lost 3 bases; unmatched junction nucleotides: 0. This CDR3 spans 12 amino acids. Germline V CDR1 and CDR2: MNHNY, SVGAGI (reference sequence). CDR3 nucleotides: TGTGCCAGCAGTCTAGCGGAAGAGACCCAGTACTTC. Protein product: CASSLAEETQYF.

CDR3 loop: CASSQGATIQETQYF. The CDR3, as DNA: TGTGCCAGCAGCCAAGGGGCAACGATCCAAGAGACCCAGTACTTC. The chain couples TRBV7-2 to TRBJ2-5; D may be TRBD1 (5 bases). Germline V gene data show CDR1 as SGHTA and CDR2 as FQGNSA. This CDR3 spans 15 amino acids. V lost 5 bases, J lost 1 base, and 14 bases lay in between.

This sequence joins TRBV18 and TRBJ1-3; TRBD1 aligns across 7 bases. CDR1 is KGHSH, CDR2 LQKENI, per germline. J was trimmed by 0 bases and V by 3 bases; bases with no gene match: 2. This CDR3 is built from 15 residues. The CDR3 sequence: CASSPGQPSGNTIYF. Here the CDR3 DNA reads TGTGCCAGCTCACCGGGACAGCCCTCTGGAAACACCATATATTTT. Complete variable domain (other parts from reference TRBV18 and TRBJ1-3): NAGVMQNPRHLVRRRGQEARLRCSPMKGHSHVYWYRQLPEEGLKFMVYLQKENIIDESGMPKERFSAEFPKEGPSILRIQQVVRGDSAAYFCASSPGQPSGNTIYFGEGSWLTVV.

V gene TRBV12-5 combines with J gene TRBJ2-5; no clear D gene. V was clipped by 2 bases and J by 5 bases, with 6 bases between them. Per the germline V gene, CDR1 is LGHNT and CDR2 is FRNRAP. CDR3 length equals 12 residues. In DNA, the CDR3 is TGTGCTAGTGGTTTGTTTCTGGAGACCCAGTACTTC. Its translation: CASGLFLETQYF.

This chain uses TRBV7-3 with TRBJ1-1, with D tentatively TRBD1 (5 bases). There are 12 residues in the CDR3. Trimming took 5 bases from V and 10 from J, leaving 14 bases between them. CDR1 is SGHTA and CDR2 is FQGTGA in the germline V gene. CDR3 DNA: TGTGCCAGCAGCACTCCTGGGGGGACAGCTTTCTTT. Protein: CASSTPGGTAFF.

This chain uses TRBV29-1 with TRBJ2-5; the D gene is possibly TRBD2 (6 bases). Between the trimmed V and J ends, which lost 5 bases and 2 bases, there was a span of 12 bases. Germline CDR1 is SQVTM and CDR2 is ANQGSEA. The length of the CDR3 is 13 residues. Here the CDR3 reads CSVIPGGQETQYF. CDR3 coding DNA: TGCAGCGTTATTCCTGGAGGGCAAGAGACCCAGTACTTC.

About this clone itself: One junction end does not reproduce the germline sequence, and a read error may be involved. V gene TRBV29-1 combines with J gene TRBJ1-1; TRBD1 is a possible D gene (5 bases). CDR3 length equals 10 residues. From germline, CDR1 is SQVTM and CDR2 ANQGSEA. The CDR3 here is CSVKQEYLRF. The DNA for the CDR3 is TGCAGCGTTAAACAGGAGTACTTGCGTTTT. Looking up the rest from reference TRBV29-1 and TRBJ1-1 gives the full variable domain: SAVISQKPSRDICQRGTSLTIQCQVDSQVTMMFWYRQQPGQSLTLIATANQGSEATYESGFVIDKFPISRPNLTFSTLTVSNMSPEDSSIYLCSVKQEYLRFGQGTRLTVV.

The V and J genes are TRBV9 and TRBJ1-1; D gene unclear. The germline V and J ends were trimmed by 0 bases and 4 bases, with 10 bases remaining between them. This CDR3 comprises 14 residues. The germline gives CDR1 SGDLS, CDR2 YYNGEE. For the CDR3, the DNA is TGTGCCAGCAGCGTAGCGGACGGGCCCACTGAAGCTTTCTTT. Its translation is CASSVADGPTEAFF.

The CDR3 spells CASSTSGGYYNEQFF. CDR3 bases: TGCGCCAGCAGCACTAGCGGGGGGTATTACAATGAGCAGTTCTTC. The genes are TRBV5-1 and TRBJ2-1; 12 bases fit TRBD2. The germline gives CDR1 SGHRS, CDR2 YFSETQ. The CDR3 spans 15 residues. Trimming at V came to 4 bases and at J to 4 bases, leaving 3 bases not matched to a gene.